This T cell receptor (beta chain) was sequenced in a study of OX40 agonist ivuxolimab in advanced cancers. Profiling relied on immunoSEQ multiplex PCR, and the TCRdb table lists in-frame clones only, not all of them. The table includes 80,000 to 130,000 clones, 90% detected once. Study results and caveats: Among the least clonally expanded were partial responders at 0.1-3.0 mg/kg.

Germline CDR1 and CDR2: SGHTA and FQGNSA. This CDR3 contains 14 residues. Trimming took off 4 bases at V and 7 bases at J, with 14 bases between the two ends. As concerns this clone: The antigen is unknown.

The specimen comprised CD4+ or CD8+ T cells sorted from blood, sampled in a trial of the OX40 agonist ivuxolimab. The J gene is TRBJ2-1, the V gene TRBV7-2, with D tentatively TRBD2 (6 bases). This TCR was recovered from an adult with an advanced solid tumor such as melanoma, head and neck, liver or kidney cancer. CDR3 loop: CASSSGLMKNEQFF. CDR3 DNA: TGTGCCAGCAGCTCGGGACTGATGAAAAATGAGCAGTTCTTC.